The 29 T cell receptor beta chains in this list originate from one sample, sequenced in a study of shared clonotypes between healthy human individuals. The method was immunoSEQ multiplex PCR; TCRdb's version includes in-frame clones alone and lacks a portion of them. The profile covers 800,000 or so clones, with just over 95% appearing a single time and about 0.22% taken by the ten largest. Naivety among CD8 cells was defined by CD45RO negativity and positive CCR7 selection, thereby excluding terminally differentiated effector memory CD45RA+ cells. The sample comprised naive CD8+ T cells sorted from blood. The origin of the receptors is a young man in good health.

Note on this clone: The same CDR3 arises from other DNA sequences in this sample as well. The chain uses TRBV5-1 and TRBJ2-7; D is ambiguous. The V gene's germline CDR1 is SGHRS and CDR2 YFSETQ. The CDR3 contains 13 residues. Trimming stripped 1 base from V and 2 bases from J, with 7 bases between. CDR3: CASSLTRAYEQYF. As DNA, the CDR3 is TGCGCCAGCAGCTTGACCAGAGCCTACGAGCAGTACTTC.

V is TRBV5-1 and J is TRBJ2-7; 9 bases align to TRBD2. CDR3 length: 18 amino acids. V lost 0 bases, J lost 0 bases, and 10 bases stayed unmatched. Germline V lookup: CDR1 SGHRS, CDR2 YFSETQ. CDR3 region: CASSLAGSGRTHSYEQYF. The CDR3 nucleotides read TGCGCCAGCAGCTTGGCCGGTAGCGGGAGAACCCACTCCTACGAGCAGTACTTC.

The genes are TRBV11-3 and TRBJ2-1; D is ambiguous. Deletions cut 4 bases from V and 0 bases from J, with 10 bases between. Germline-derived CDR1 and CDR2 are SGHNT and YENEEA. The CDR3 has 15 amino acids. CDR3 coding DNA: TGTGCCAGCAGCTCCGCCGTCGGCTCCTACAATGAGCAGTTCTTC. It translates to CASSSAVGSYNEQFF.

The V and J genes are TRBV13 and TRBJ2-7, with D possibly being TRBD1 (6 bases). Germline values: CDR1 PRHDT, CDR2 FYEKMQ (reference sequence). Trimming shortened V by 0 bases and J by 3 bases, and 9 bases separated the two germline ends. The CDR3 runs to 14 residues. CDR3 nucleotide sequence: TGTGCCAGCAGCTTAGGACAGGGATTCTACGAGCAGTACTTC. This sequence encodes CASSLGQGFYEQYF. Looking up the rest from reference TRBV13 and TRBJ2-7 gives the full variable domain: AAGVIQSPRHLIKEKRETATLKCYPIPRHDTVYWYQQGPGQDPQFLISFYEKMQSDKGSIPDRFSAQQFSDYHSELNMSSLELGDSALYFCASSLGQGFYEQYFGPGTRLTVT.

In the case of this clone: Other DNA sequences in the sample encode the same CDR3. This chain uses TRBV11-2 with TRBJ2-3; D is ambiguous. This CDR3 contains 13 residues. In germline, CDR1 is SGHAT, CDR2 FQNNGV. V was pared by 6 bases and J by 0 bases, with 7 bases between. The CDR3 sequence: CASSFFSTDTQYF. The CDR3 region has the DNA TGTGCCAGCAGTTTTTTCAGCACAGATACGCAGTATTTT. Using reference TRBV11-2 and TRBJ2-3 for the parts outside the CDR3, the full variable domain is EAGVAQSPRYKIIEKRQSVAFWCNPISGHATLYWYQQILGQGPKLLIQFQNNGVVDDSQLPKDRFSAERLKGVDSTLKIQPAKLEDSAVYLCASSFFSTDTQYFGPGTRLTVL.

The gene calls are TRBV9 and TRBJ1-2; D not certain. CDR3 length equals 13 residues. V was shortened by 7 bases and J by 7 bases, with 17 bases between the two germline ends. CDR1 is SGDLS and CDR2 is YYNGEE in the germline V gene. The CDR3 nucleotides read TGTGCCAGCGGTCATGGGAGGCCCTTTGGCTACACCTTC. It codes for CASGHGRPFGYTF.

This clone was observed once. This chain links TRBV6-5 with TRBJ1-1, with 7 bases matching TRBD1. CDR3 length: 14 residues. V shed 6 bases and J 2 bases; nucleotides not matched to a gene: 6. CDR1 is MNHEY and CDR2 is SVGAGI in the germline V gene. This CDR3 is CASSWDSLNTEAFF. The CDR3 nucleotides are TGTGCCAGCAGCTGGGACAGCCTAAACACTGAAGCTTTCTTT.

The J gene is TRBJ2-1, the V gene TRBV12-5; D gene unclear. Trimming left V 4 bases short and J 8 bases short, with 9 bases between. CDR1 is LGHNT, CDR2 FRNRAP, per germline. CDR3 length equals 12 residues. The CDR3 region has the DNA TGTGCTAGTGGTTACGGGTGGGATGAGCAGTTCTTC. Translation: CASGYGWDEQFF.

The chain employs TRBV7-6 and TRBJ1-5; D might be TRBD1 (5 bases). V was trimmed by 3 bases and J by 0 bases, leaving 9 bases between them. The CDR3 is 15 residues long. In germline, CDR1 is SGHVS, CDR2 FNYEAQ. CDR3 nucleotide sequence: TGTGCCAGCAGCTTGACGGGGCTTAGCAATCAGCCCCAGCATTTT. Translating gives CASSLTGLSNQPQHF.

CDR3 nucleotide sequence: TGTGCCAGCAGCCCCCCGGACAGGAGTACCTACGAGCAGTACTTC. It translates to CASSPPDRSTYEQYF. This chain links TRBV7-9 with TRBJ2-7; 7 bases are shared with TRBD1. The length of the CDR3 is 15 residues. The germline CDR1 and CDR2 sequences are SEHNR and FQNEAQ (reference sequence). V shed 5 bases and J 2 bases; nucleotides not matched to a gene: 9.

The rearrangement links TRBV27 to TRBJ2-3; D tentatively fits TRBD1 or TRBD2 (5 bases each). The CDR3 totals 17 residues. Germline V lookup: CDR1 MNHEY, CDR2 SMNVEV (reference sequence). Deletions cut 0 bases from V and 3 bases from J, with 16 bases between. DNA of the CDR3: TGTGCCAGCAGTTTATCGATAGGGGAGAGTGTTACAGATACGCAGTATTTT. It encodes CASSLSIGESVTDTQYF.

The chain's CDR3 is CSVEGASGSSPYEQYF. The CDR3 nucleotides are TGCAGCGTTGAAGGGGCTAGCGGGAGCTCCCCCTACGAGCAGTACTTC. The chain links TRBV29-1 to TRBJ2-7; 10 nucleotides align to TRBD2. With 1 base clipped from V and 2 bases from J, the junction kept 8 bases outside the gene matches. The germline V gene has CDR1 SQVTM and CDR2 ANQGSEA. This CDR3 has 16 amino acids.

This clone was recorded once. Other nucleotide sequences from this sample produce the same CDR3. The chain links TRBV5-6 to TRBJ2-1; D is unresolved. There are 13 residues in the CDR3. The V end was cut by 0 bases, the J end by 4 bases, with 5 bases between. Germline V gene lookup returns CDR1 SGHDT and CDR2 YYEEEE. The CDR3 region has the DNA TGTGCCAGCAGCTTGGGCCAATACAATGAGCAGTTCTTC. Protein sequence: CASSLGQYNEQFF.

This chain links TRBV4-1 with TRBJ1-1; D gene uncertain. V was pared by 0 bases and J by 0 bases, with 14 bases between. CDR1 and CDR2 (germline): MGHRA, YSYEKL. The CDR3 is 17 residues long. The CDR3: CASSQEPSRGMNTEAFF. CDR3 nucleotide sequence: TGCGCCAGCAGCCAAGAGCCCTCCCGCGGCATGAACACTGAAGCTTTCTTT.

The chain couples TRBV9 to TRBJ1-2; D ambiguous. The ends were cut back, 7 bases at V and 6 bases at J, with 16 bases in the middle. The germline gives CDR1 SGDLS, CDR2 YYNGEE. The CDR3 has 13 amino acids. This CDR3 reads CASSGSRVDGYTF. CDR3 coding DNA: TGTGCCAGCTCTGGAAGCAGAGTTGATGGCTACACCTTC.

This clone was observed a single time. The V and J genes are TRBV10-3 and TRBJ2-3; D perhaps matches TRBD1 (6 bases). CDR1 is ENHRY, CDR2 SYGVKD, per germline. The V and J ends lost 3 bases and 2 bases respectively, with 12 bases between them. The CDR3 runs to 15 residues. The CDR3 protein is CAISEGGVVTDTQYF. CDR3 sequence (DNA): TGTGCCATCAGTGAAGGGGGAGTAGTCACAGATACGCAGTATTTT.

V and J are TRBV5-5 and TRBJ1-5; D is unclear. The V and J ends lost 1 base and 2 bases respectively, with 7 bases between them. Germline assignment: CDR1 SGHKS and CDR2 YYEKEE (reference sequence). The CDR3 is made up of 14 amino acids. The CDR3 nucleotides are TGTGCCAGCAGCTTGTTGGATGGCAATCAGCCCCAGCATTTT. This gives the protein CASSLLDGNQPQHF.

This chain uses TRBV4-3 with TRBJ1-4; unclear D gene. Trimming left V 0 bases short and J 4 bases short, with 9 bases between. Germline CDR1 LGHNA, CDR2 YSLEER. The CDR3 loop spans 15 amino acids. The CDR3 is CASSQDTGINEKLFF. CDR3 coding DNA: TGCGCCAGCAGCCAAGATACGGGAATTAATGAAAAACTGTTTTTT.

Comment on this clone: Additional DNA sequences in this sample encode the identical CDR3. The chain recombines TRBV27 with TRBJ2-7; D gene unclear. V lost 2 bases and J lost 5, with 7 bases in between. The CDR3 runs 12 residues. In germline, CDR1 is MNHEY, CDR2 SMNVEV (reference sequence). The CDR3 protein is CASSLIGDEQYF. DNA for the CDR3: TGTGCCAGCAGTTTAATTGGGGACGAGCAGTACTTC.

The V call is TRBV14, the J call TRBJ2-7, with TRBD1 matching 8 bases. V shed 2 bases, J shed 2 bases, and the junction held 5 bases outside the gene matches. The CDR3 extends over 15 amino acids. Germline V gene sequence: CDR1 SGHDN, CDR2 FVKESK. DNA of the CDR3: TGTGCCAGCAGCCAAAGGACAGGGATCCCCTACGAGCAGTACTTC. Amino acid sequence: CASSQRTGIPYEQYF.

The J gene is TRBJ1-1, the V gene TRBV9; D is ambiguous. Trimming cost V 4 bases and J 13 bases, with 11 bases left between them. CDR3 length: 10 residues. In germline, CDR1 is SGDLS, CDR2 YYNGEE. The CDR3: CASSPNVGFF. CDR3 sequence (DNA): TGTGCCAGCAGCCCAAACGTCGGTTTCTTT.

J is TRBJ1-1 and V is TRBV7-3, with D perhaps matching TRBD1 (6 bases). V gave up 6 bases and J gave up 4 bases, with 15 bases separating them. Germline V gene lookup returns CDR1 SGHTA and CDR2 FQGTGA. The CDR3 is 14 residues long. CDR3: CASRPDSGSTEAFF. The CDR3 DNA reads as TGTGCCAGCAGGCCGGACAGTGGAAGCACTGAAGCTTTCTTT. Looking up the rest from reference TRBV7-3 and TRBJ1-1 gives the full variable domain: GAGVSQTPSNKVTEKGKYVELRCDPISGHTALYWYRQSLGQGPEFLIYFQGTGAADDSGLPNDRFFAVRPEGSVSTLKIQRTERGDSAVYLCASRPDSGSTEAFFGQGTRLTVV.

V usage is TRBV11-2 and J usage is TRBJ2-1; 14 bases are shared with TRBD2. The ends lost 5 bases at V and 5 bases at J; junction bases unmatched: 11. Germline V lookup: CDR1 SGHAT, CDR2 FQNNGV. The CDR3 consists of 18 residues. The CDR3 DNA is TGTGCCAGCAGCCCGGGGACTAGCGGGAGTGGCCGGGACAATGAGCAGTTCTTC. This gives the protein CASSPGTSGSGRDNEQFF.

A note on this clone: Other nucleotide sequences in the sample specify the same CDR3. The genes are TRBV4-3 and TRBJ2-7; 9 positions match TRBD2. The CDR3 runs to 15 residues. Per germline, CDR1 LGHNA and CDR2 YSLEER. Trimming cost V 3 bases and J 0 bases; bases outside gene matches: 3. CDR3 nucleotides: TGCGCCAGCAGCCAGACTAGCGGAAGCTCCTACGAGCAGTACTTC. Its protein is CASSQTSGSSYEQYF.

This clone has only one observation. This sequence joins TRBV16 and TRBJ1-2; D gene unclear. CDR1 and CDR2 from the germline V gene are KGHSY and FQNENV. V shed 1 base and J shed 7 bases, with 16 bases lying between them. This CDR3 is built from 15 residues. This CDR3 reads CASSQYTVAASGYTF. CDR3 in DNA: TGTGCCAGCAGCCAATATACAGTCGCGGCGTCTGGCTACACCTTC.

This clone has only one observation. This chain joins TRBV5-6 and TRBJ2-3; 7 bases match TRBD2. The CDR3 loop spans 15 amino acids. Germline V gene sequence: CDR1 SGHDT, CDR2 YYEEEE. Trimming took 5 bases from V and 4 from J; bases not matched to a gene: 10. The CDR3 is CASSPLGLVSDTQYF. CDR3 bases: TGTGCCAGCAGTCCCCTAGGACTAGTGTCAGATACGCAGTATTTT.

The chain recombines TRBV9 with TRBJ2-7; 7 bases align to TRBD2. Germline V gene lookup returns CDR1 SGDLS and CDR2 YYNGEE. Trimming cost V 2 bases and J 7 bases; bases outside gene matches: 12. The length of the CDR3 is 15 residues. In DNA form, the CDR3 reads TGTGCCAGCAGCGTGACCGGGACTAACCCCCAGGAGCAGTACTTC. Translating gives CASSVTGTNPQEQYF.

The V and J genes are TRBV27 and TRBJ2-1, with 7 nucleotides matching TRBD2. The CDR3 spans 13 residues. Germline V CDR1 and CDR2: MNHEY, SMNVEV (reference sequence). V gave up 8 bases and J gave up 4 bases; unmatched junction bases: 5. CDR3 loop: CASGAGAYNEQFF. The CDR3 region has the DNA TGTGCCAGCGGGGCGGGAGCATACAATGAGCAGTTCTTC.

V is TRBV25-1 and J is TRBJ1-5, with a tentative D call TRBD1 (6 bases). The CDR3 is 18 residues long. Germline V gives CDR1 MGHDK, CDR2 SYGVNS. Trimming removed 5 bases at V and 3 bases at J, with 23 bases between. The CDR3 region is CASSTPGHLGNDNQPQHF. The CDR3 region has the DNA TGTGCCAGCAGTACTCCGGGACACCTCGGGAATGACAATCAGCCCCAGCATTTT.